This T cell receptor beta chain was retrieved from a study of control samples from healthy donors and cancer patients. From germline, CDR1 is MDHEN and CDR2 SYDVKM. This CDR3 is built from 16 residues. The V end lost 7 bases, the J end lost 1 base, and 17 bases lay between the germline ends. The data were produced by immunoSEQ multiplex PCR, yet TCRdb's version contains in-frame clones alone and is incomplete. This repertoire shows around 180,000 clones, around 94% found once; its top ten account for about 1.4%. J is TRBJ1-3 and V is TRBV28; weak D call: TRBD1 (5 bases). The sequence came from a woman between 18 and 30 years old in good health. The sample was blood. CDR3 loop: CASTLELGVSGNTIYF. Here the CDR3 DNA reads TGTGCCAGCACTCTCGAGCTGGGGGTATCTGGAAACACCATATATTTT.